The 4 T cell receptor beta chains presented below share a single source sample, sequenced in a study of cytomegalovirus exposure and HLA in healthy donors. PCR primers comprised 60 Vbeta and 13 Jbeta primers. Profiling relied on immunoSEQ multiplex PCR, and the TCRdb table lists in-frame clones only, not all of them. The table records about 140,000 clones, 65% to 80% of them present only once. Sample: PBMCs. The receptor source for this set is a male donor in good health and CMV-seropositive.

The V gene is TRBV27, the J gene TRBJ1-1; D remains ambiguous. This CDR3 spans 13 amino acids. Germline-derived CDR1 and CDR2 are MNHEY and SMNVEV (reference sequence). V shed 2 bases and J shed 5 bases, with 9 bases lying between them. The CDR3: CASSLEPWTEAFF. The DNA of the CDR3 is TGTGCCAGCAGTTTAGAGCCGTGGACTGAAGCTTTCTTT.

The chain recombines TRBV4-1 with TRBJ1-6; 10 bases are shared with TRBD1. J gave up 9 bases and V 2 bases, and 4 bases lay outside the gene matches. The CDR3 extends over 15 amino acids. Germline CDR1 MGHRA, CDR2 YSYEKL. CDR3 sequence: CASSQSGTGVSPLHF. CDR3 DNA sequence: TGCGCCAGCAGCCAATCCGGGACAGGGGTTTCACCCCTCCACTTT.

The chain couples TRBV9 to TRBJ1-1; tentatively, D is TRBD1 (6 bases). Trimming took off 0 bases at V and 6 bases at J, with 15 bases between the two ends. Germline V gene sequence: CDR1 SGDLS, CDR2 YYNGEE. This CDR3 has 15 residues. This chain's CDR3 is CASSVDQGPSAEAFF. DNA for the CDR3: TGTGCCAGCAGCGTAGATCAGGGGCCAAGTGCTGAAGCTTTCTTT.

The J gene is TRBJ2-2, the V gene TRBV6-5; D is possibly TRBD2 (6 bases). CDR1 MNHEY and CDR2 SVGAGI come from the germline V gene. Trimming removed 8 bases from V and 3 bases from J, with 10 bases in between. The CDR3 consists of 13 residues. The CDR3 reads CASHSGYTGELFF. The CDR3 coding sequence is TGTGCCAGCCATAGCGGTTACACCGGGGAGCTGTTTTTT.